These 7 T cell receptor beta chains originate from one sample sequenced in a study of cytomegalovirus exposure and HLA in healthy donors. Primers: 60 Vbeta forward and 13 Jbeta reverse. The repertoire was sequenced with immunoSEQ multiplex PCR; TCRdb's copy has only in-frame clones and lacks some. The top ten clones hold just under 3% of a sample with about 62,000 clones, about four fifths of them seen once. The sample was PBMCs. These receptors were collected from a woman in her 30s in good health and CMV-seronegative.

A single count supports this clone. CDR3 in DNA: TGTGCCAGCAGTAGAACCCCGGGACAGGGGGGTAATTCACCCCTCCACTTT. Translation gives CASSRTPGQGGNSPLHF. This rearrangement joins TRBV27 to TRBJ1-6, with TRBD1 matching 11 bases. Germline CDR1 is MNHEY and CDR2 is SMNVEV (reference sequence). V shed 5 bases, J shed 6 bases, and the junction held 9 bases outside the gene matches. The CDR3 is 17 amino acids.

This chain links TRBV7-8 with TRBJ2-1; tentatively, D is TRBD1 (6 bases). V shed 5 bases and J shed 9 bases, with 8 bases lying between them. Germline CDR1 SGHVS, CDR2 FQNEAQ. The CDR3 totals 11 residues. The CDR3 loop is CASSVGAEQFF. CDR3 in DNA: TGTGCCAGCAGCGTGGGGGCTGAGCAGTTCTTC.

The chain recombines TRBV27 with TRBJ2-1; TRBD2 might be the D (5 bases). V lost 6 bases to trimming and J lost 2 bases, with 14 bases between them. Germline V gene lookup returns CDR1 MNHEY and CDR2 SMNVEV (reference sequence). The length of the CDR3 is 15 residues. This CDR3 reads CASSDMTGTYNEQFF. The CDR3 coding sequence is TGTGCCAGCAGCGATATGACGGGGACCTACAATGAGCAGTTCTTC.

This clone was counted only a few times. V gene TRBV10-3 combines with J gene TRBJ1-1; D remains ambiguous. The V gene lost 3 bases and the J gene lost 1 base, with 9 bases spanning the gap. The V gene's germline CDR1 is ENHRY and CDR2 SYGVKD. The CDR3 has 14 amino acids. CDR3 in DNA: TGTGCCATCAGTGATGGGCCTGAGAACACTGAAGCTTTCTTT. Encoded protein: CAISDGPENTEAFF.

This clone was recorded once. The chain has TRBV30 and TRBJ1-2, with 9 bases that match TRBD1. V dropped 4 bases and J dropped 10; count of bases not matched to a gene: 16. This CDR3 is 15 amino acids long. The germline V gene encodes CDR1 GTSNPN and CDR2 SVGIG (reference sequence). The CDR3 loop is CAWNSLTGTGSHYTF. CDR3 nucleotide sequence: TGTGCCTGGAACAGCCTGACCGGGACAGGGTCCCACTACACCTTC.

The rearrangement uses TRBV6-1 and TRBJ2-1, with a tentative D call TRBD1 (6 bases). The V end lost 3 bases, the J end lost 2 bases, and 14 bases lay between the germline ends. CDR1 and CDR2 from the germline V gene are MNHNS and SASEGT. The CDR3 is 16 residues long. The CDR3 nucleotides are TGTGCCAGCAGTGATGGCGGAGCAGGGGCCTACAATGAGCAGTTCTTC. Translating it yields CASSDGGAGAYNEQFF.

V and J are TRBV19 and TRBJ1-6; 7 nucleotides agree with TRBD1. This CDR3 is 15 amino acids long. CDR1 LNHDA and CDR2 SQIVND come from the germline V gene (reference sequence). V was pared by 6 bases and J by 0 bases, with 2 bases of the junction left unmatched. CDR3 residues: CASSRDSSYNSPLHF. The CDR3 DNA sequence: TGTGCCAGTAGCCGGGACAGCTCCTATAATTCACCCCTCCACTTT.